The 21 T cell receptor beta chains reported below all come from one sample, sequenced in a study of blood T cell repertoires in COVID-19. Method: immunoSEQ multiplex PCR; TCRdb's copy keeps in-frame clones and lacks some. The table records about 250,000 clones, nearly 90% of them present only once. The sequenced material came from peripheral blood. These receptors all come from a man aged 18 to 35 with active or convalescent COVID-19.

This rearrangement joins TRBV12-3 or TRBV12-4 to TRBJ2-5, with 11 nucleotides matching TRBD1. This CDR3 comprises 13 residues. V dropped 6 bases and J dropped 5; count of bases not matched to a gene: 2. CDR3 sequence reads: CASSRTGGETQYF. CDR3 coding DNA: TGTGCCAGCAGCCGGACAGGGGGCGAGACCCAGTACTTC.

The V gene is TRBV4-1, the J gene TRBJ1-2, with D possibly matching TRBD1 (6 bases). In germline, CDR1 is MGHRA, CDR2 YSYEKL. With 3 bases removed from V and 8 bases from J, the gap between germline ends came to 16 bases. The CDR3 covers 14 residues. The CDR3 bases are TGCGCCAGCAGCCATCGCCGGGACATCAGGGGCTACACCTTC. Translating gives CASSHRRDIRGYTF.

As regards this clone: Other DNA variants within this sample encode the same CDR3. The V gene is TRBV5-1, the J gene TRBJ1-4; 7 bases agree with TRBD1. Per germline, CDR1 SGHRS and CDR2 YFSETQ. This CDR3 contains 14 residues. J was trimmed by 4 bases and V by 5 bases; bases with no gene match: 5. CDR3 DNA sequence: TGCGCCAGCAGAGGGGGCAGAAGTAATGAAAAACTGTTTTTT. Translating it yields CASRGGRSNEKLFF.

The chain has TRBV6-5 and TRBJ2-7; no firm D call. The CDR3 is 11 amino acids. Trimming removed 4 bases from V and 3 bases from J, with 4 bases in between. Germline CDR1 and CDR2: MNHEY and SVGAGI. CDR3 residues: CASSSNYEQYF. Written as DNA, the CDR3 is TGTGCCAGCAGTTCAAACTACGAGCAGTACTTC.

The CDR3 DNA is TGTGCCAGCAGCCTACAGGGGGTAAGGAATTCACCCCTCCACTTT. Translation: CASSLQGVRNSPLHF. This chain connects TRBV6-2 or TRBV6-3 to TRBJ1-6, with 8 bases fitting TRBD1. V dropped 6 bases and J dropped 7; count of bases not matched to a gene: 8. This CDR3 is 15 amino acids long. The germline V gene encodes CDR1 MNHEY and CDR2 SVGEGT.

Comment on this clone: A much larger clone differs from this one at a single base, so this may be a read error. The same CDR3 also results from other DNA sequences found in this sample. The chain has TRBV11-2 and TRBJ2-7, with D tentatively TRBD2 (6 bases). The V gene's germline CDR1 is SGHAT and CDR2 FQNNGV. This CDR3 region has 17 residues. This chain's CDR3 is CASSGRITSYRLGEQYF. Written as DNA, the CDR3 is TGTGCCAGCAGCGGGCGCATTACTAGCTATAGACTTGGGGAGCAGTACTTT. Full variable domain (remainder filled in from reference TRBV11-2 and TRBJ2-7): EAGVAQSPRYKIIEKRQSVAFWCNPISGHATLYWYQQILGQGPKLLIQFQNNGVVDDSQLPKDRFSAERLKGVDSTLKIQPAKLEDSAVYLCASSGRITSYRLGEQYFGPGTRLTVT.

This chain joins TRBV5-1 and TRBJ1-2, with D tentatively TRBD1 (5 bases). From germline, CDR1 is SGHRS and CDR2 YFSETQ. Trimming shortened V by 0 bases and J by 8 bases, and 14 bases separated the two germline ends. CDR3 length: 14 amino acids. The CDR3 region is CASSLGVRGTGYTF. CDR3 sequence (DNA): TGCGCCAGCAGCTTGGGGGTGCGGGGCACCGGCTACACCTTC. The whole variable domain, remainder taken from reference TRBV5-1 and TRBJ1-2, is KAGVTQTPRYLIKTRGQQVTLSCSPISGHRSVSWYQQTPGQGLQFLFEYFSETQRNKGNFPGRFSGRQFSNSRSEMNVSTLELGDSALYLCASSLGVRGTGYTFGSGTRLTVV.

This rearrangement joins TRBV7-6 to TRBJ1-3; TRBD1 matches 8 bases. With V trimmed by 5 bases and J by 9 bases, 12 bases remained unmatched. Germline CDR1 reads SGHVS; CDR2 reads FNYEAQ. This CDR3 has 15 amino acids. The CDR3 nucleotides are TGTGCCAGCAGCCCCCGGCAGGGGGCAATTTGCACCATATATTTT. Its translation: CASSPRQGAICTIYF.

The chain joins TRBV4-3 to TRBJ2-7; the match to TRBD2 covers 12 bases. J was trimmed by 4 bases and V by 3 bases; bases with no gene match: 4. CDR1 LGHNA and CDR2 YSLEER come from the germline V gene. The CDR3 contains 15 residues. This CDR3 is CASSQLAGGLYEQYF. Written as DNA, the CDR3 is TGCGCCAGCAGCCAGCTAGCGGGGGGGCTTTACGAGCAGTACTTC.

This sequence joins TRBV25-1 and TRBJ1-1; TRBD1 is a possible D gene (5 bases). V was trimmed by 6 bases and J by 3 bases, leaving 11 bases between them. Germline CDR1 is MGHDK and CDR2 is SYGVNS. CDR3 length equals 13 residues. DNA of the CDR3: TGTGCCAGCAGGAAGAGACAGTACACTGAAGCTTTCTTT. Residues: CASRKRQYTEAFF.

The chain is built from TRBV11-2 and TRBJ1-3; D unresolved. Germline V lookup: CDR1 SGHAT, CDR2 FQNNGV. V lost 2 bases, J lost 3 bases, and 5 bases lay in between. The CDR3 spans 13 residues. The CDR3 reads CASSLNGGNTIYF. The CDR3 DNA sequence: TGTGCCAGCAGCTTAAACGGTGGAAACACCATATATTTT.

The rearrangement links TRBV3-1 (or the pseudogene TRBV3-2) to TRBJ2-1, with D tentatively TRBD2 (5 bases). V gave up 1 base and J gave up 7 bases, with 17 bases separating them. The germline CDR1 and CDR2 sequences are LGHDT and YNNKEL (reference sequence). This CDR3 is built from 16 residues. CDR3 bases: TGTGCCAGCAGCCAAGTTAGAAAGGTTACGGGGAATGAGCAGTTCTTC. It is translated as CASSQVRKVTGNEQFF.

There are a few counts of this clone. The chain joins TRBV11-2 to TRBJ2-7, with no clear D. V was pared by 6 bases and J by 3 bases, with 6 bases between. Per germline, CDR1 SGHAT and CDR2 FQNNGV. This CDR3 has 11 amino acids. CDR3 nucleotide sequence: TGTGCCAGCAGTCCAGGCTACGAGCAGTACTTC. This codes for CASSPGYEQYF.

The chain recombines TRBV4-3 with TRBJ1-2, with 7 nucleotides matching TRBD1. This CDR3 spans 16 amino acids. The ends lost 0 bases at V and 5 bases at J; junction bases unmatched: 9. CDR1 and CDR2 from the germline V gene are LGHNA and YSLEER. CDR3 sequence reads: CASSQDPGQSRYGYTF. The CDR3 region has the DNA TGCGCCAGCAGCCAAGATCCGGGACAGTCGAGATATGGCTACACCTTC.

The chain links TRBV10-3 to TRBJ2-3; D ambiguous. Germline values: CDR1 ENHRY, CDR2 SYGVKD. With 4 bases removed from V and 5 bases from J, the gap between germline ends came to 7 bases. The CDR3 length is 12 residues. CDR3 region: CAISVRGDTQYF. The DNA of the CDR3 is TGTGCCATCAGTGTTCGCGGAGATACGCAGTATTTT.

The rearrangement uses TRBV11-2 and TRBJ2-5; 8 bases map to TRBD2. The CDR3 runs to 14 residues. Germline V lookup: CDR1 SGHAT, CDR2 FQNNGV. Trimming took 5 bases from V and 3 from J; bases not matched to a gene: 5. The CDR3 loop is CASSPSLAEETQYF. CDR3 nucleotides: TGTGCCAGCAGCCCCTCACTAGCGGAAGAGACCCAGTACTTC.

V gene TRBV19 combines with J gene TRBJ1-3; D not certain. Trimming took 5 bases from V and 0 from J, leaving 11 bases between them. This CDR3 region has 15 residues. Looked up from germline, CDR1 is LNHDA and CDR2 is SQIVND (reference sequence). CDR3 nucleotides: TGTGCCAGTAGTGCCTCCGGGAACTCTGGAAACACCATATATTTT. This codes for CASSASGNSGNTIYF.

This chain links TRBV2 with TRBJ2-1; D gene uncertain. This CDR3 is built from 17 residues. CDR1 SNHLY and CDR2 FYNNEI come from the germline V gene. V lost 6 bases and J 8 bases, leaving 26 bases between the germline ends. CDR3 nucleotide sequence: TGTGCCAGCAGCCCCGGATTGAGCGCGGTTCATCCCGATGAGCAGTTCTTC. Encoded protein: CASSPGLSAVHPDEQFF.

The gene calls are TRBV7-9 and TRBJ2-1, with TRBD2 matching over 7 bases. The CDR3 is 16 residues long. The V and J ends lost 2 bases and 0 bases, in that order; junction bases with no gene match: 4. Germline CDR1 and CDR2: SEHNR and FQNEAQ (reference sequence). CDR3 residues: CASSLRGVSSYNEQFF. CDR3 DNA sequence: TGTGCCAGCAGCTTACGGGGGGTAAGCTCCTACAATGAGCAGTTCTTC.

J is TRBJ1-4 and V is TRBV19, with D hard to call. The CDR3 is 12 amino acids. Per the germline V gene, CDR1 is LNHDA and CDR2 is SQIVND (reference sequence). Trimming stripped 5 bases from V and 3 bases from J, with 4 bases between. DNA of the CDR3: TGTGCCAGTAGTGCAGCTAATGAAAAACTGTTTTTT. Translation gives CASSAANEKLFF.

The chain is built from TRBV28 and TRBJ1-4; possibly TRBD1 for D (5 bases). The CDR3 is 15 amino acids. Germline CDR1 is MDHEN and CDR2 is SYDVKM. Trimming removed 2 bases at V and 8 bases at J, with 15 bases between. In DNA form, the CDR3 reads TGTGCCAGCAGTTTAATGGGCAGGGCGGGGGAAAAACTGTTTTTT. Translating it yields CASSLMGRAGEKLFF.